Included here is one TCR beta chain sequence, with context. A single record per CDR3 protein comes from TCRdb applying MiXCR to the 5' RACE reads. The sample has approximately 530,000 distinct CDR3 sequences; more than 20% are singletons. All donors were healthy Caucasians. The data derive from a study of identical twins. Deletions cut 6 bases from V and 5 bases from J, with 22 bases between. The CDR3 is 16 amino acids. The data also belong to a second study, concerning yellow fever vaccine responses in identical twins.

The sequence derives from a woman between 18 and 29 years old in good health. The source material was CD4+ T cells sorted from blood. The V call is TRBV12-3 or TRBV12-4, the J call TRBJ2-5; either TRBD1 or TRBD2 may supply D (6 bases each). Here the CDR3 reads CASSSILGGAPETQYF. CDR3 bases: TGTGCCAGCAGCTCGATTTTGGGGGGCGCCCCGGAGACCCAGTACTTC.